The rows below give T cell receptor beta chains drawn from one sample of a study of regulatory T cells in long-lasting Graves disease. Each CDR3 protein gets one entry after TCRdb re-called the multiplex PCR reads with MiXCR. The table has a few hundred thousand distinct CDR3 sequences, about 15% seen once. The sample was also linked to a second study, of T cells in Graves' hyperthyroidism and ophthalmopathy.

Sequencing used peripheral blood mononuclear cells (PBMCs), obtained at new diagnosis, from a patient treated with antithyroid drugs. The receptors originated from a woman in her thirties or forties with Graves disease. Both conserved end residues are part of each CDR3. Part of the rows lack a size; the others show once, few, many or a class for expanded clones.

J	size	V	CDR3
TRBJ1-1	NA	TRBV25-1	CASGEYDLNTEAFF
TRBJ1-4	few	TRBV12-3/TRBV12-4	CASREPGPWTKNEKLFF
TRBJ2-5	many	TRBV11-3	CASSSRRGVETQYF
TRBJ2-7	many	TRBV11-3	CASSYRGGTIEQYF
TRBJ2-7	few	TRBV28	CASRPGQGSGEQYF
TRBJ2-1	many	TRBV24-1	CATSERTSGSLEQFF
TRBJ2-7	few	TRBV20-1	CSASDPISVDYEQYF
TRBJ2-2	many	TRBV10-2	CASTQRGSGRAHTGELFF
TRBJ1-5	NA	TRBV9	CASSGTGDSNQPQHF
TRBJ2-7	many	TRBV7-9	CASSSPRDRGYEQYF